Below, one T cell receptor (beta chain) is given with its context. Its binding antigen is unknown. One base away there is no much larger clone; base qualities are not given. CDR3 length: 16 amino acids, cysteine to phenylalanine. Only the CDR3 region is kept as DNA, spanning 48 bases read in frame from base 1. The CDR1 and CDR2 encoded by the germline V gene are MNHNS and SASEGT. Trimming costs V 4 bases and J 2 bases, and their ends lie 14 bases apart. On a MiSeq, deep resolution sequencing aimed for a depth between 1 in 1 million and 1 in 200,000 T cells, with each clonotype covered approximately 9.2x on average. The immunoSEQ hsTCRB Kit was used to generate TCR beta libraries. The authors' analysis ran thus. ImmunoSEQ Data Assistant and ImmunoSEQ Analyzer were used for data analysis, and V, D and J genes were assigned according to IMGT definitions. Clonality, which ranges from 0 to 1, was calculated as one minus the normalized Shannon entropy of productive rearrangement frequencies. Only overrepresented clonotypes making up at least 0.05% of each patient's repertoire were included in the public clonotype analysis. Around 13 age-matched healthy donor repertoires from immuneACCESS were used as controls for clonality. This is the immuneACCESS table as TCRdb keeps it, with only in-frame sequences that have V and J called. A part of the clones is gone; compared with another copy, unresolved V genes explain less than half, and the rest is unexplained. V, J and clone size were drawn from that table, and D and trimming were deduced from the DNA. In this sample the table shows some 70,000 clones, roughly two thirds of which occur a single time. Together, the top ten hold around 5.8% of the sample.

Reading the label with the study, this specimen's time point is: approximately eleven months on ibrutinib. For TCR beta library preparation, about 2.2 micrograms of genomic DNA were extracted from the cryopreserved PBMCs. Longitudinal blood samples from CLL patients receiving ibrutinib monotherapy were subjected to high-throughput TCR beta sequencing. Patients were enrolled in a phase 2 open-label single-center ibrutinib monotherapy trial. This entry is derived from a study of cytotoxic CD8 clonotypes in ibrutinib-treated CLL (dated by TCRdb to the early 2020s). For context, the study as a whole: The cohort had 11 relapsed/refractory and roughly 15 treatment-naive patients; under 18 were IGHV unmutated. Partial responses were observed in approximately 24 patients and complete responses in 2; after a median follow-up of around 68 months, remission was maintained in around 14 patients and progression was observed in approximately 12. Response samples were obtained after a median of roughly 13 months of treatment, with a range of roughly 6 to 40 months. On average, each sample yielded 255,043 productive templates and over 90,000 productive rearrangements. Of the 86 participants in the trial, about 26 had longitudinal samples available. Cryopreserved peripheral blood mononuclear cells were collected before treatment, at response, and at either disease progression or sustained remission. All remission and progressive disease samples were collected while patients were still receiving ibrutinib. What the study reported, not specific to this receptor: Public clonotypes were rare and either shrank or stayed stable during treatment, and the rise in clonality at ibrutinib response reflected expansion of private clonotypes. Sampling times were not matched between patients in sustained remission and patients whose disease was progressing, and lymph node repertoires were not examined. At baseline, clonality was higher than in age-matched healthy donors and showed a strong correlation with circulating CD8+ T-cell counts. Clonality increased at ibrutinib response, stayed stable in sustained remission, and fell back toward baseline at progression.

Rearrangement joined TRBV6-1 to TRBJ2-2; TRBD1 is a weak D gene call, 6 bases matching. The sequencing used PBMCs, collected after 12 months of ibrutinib treatment. The source is a human donor with chronic lymphocytic leukemia. The CDR3 is CASSATDRINTGELFF. The sequenced DNA is TGTGCCAGCAGTGCCACCGACAGGATTAACACCGGGGAGCTGTTTTTT.